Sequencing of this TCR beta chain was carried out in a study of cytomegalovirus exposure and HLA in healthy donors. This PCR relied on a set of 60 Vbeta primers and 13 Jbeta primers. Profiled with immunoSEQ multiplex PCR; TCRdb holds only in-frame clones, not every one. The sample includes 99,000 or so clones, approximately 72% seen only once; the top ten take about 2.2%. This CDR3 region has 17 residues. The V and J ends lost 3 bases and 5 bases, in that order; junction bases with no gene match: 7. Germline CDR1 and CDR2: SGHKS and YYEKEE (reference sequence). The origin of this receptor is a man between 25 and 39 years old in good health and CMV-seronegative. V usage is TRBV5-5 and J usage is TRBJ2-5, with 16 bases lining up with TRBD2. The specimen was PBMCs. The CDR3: CASSSRGLAGGLETQYF. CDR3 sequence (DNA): TGTGCCAGCAGCTCCCGGGGACTAGCGGGGGGGCTCGAGACCCAGTACTTC.